This TCR beta chain was sequenced in a study of cytomegalovirus exposure and HLA in healthy donors (dated by TCRdb to about 2017). Regarding the research as a whole: An earlier analysis of 587 of the donors reported under 300 Gb of sequence data and 95 million to 130 million unique TCR beta sequences obtained from roughly 180 million T cells. Roughly 300 gigabases of sequencing data and tens of millions of unique TCR sequences were included in an early release covering 500 to 750 HLA-typed donors. Among the roughly 400 genotyped donors, more than 70% belonged to the genetic ancestry cluster associated with self-reported Caucasian donors. The study aimed to test whether cataloging public T cell receptors could reveal signatures of past pathogen exposure. The T cell repertoires of 666 subjects were profiled by immunosequencing and related to cytomegalovirus serostatus. A separate validation cohort of more than 100 different subjects was used in addition to the 666-subject first cohort. To predict cytomegalovirus infection status, the study combined high-throughput TCR immunosequencing, statistical association of individual TCRs with disease status, and machine learning. To study patterns of TCR occurrence, a later analysis re-analyzed previously published TCR beta repertoires from 550 to 800 donors and added high-resolution HLA genotyping. Rather than using new phenotypic data, the later analysis identified candidate immune exposures from TCR beta sequences and from how often those sequences occurred across donors. An earlier analysis of some 500 of the donors used high-throughput TCR beta sequencing to judge whether each TCR beta V gene segment behaved as functional or pseudogenic. Donor age, sex, ethnicity and CMV serostatus were compiled alongside the repertoire data. A later genetic analysis used genome-wide SNP genotypes for about three fifths of the roughly 700 donors, treating that subset as a discovery cohort. Every repertoire in the discovery cohort had been generated on one and the same sequencing platform. HLA typing included class I and class II loci at four-digit resolution. The number of typed donors differed by locus: 629-630 for A, B, C, DRB1 and DQB1; 522 for DQA1; approximately 610 for DPA1; and some 450 for DPB1. Because of strong linkage in the cohort, roughly five DR-DQ haplotypes were treated as single units for association and clustering. Among several hundred genotyped donors of the cohort, an average of roughly 230,000 unique TCR beta nucleotide sequences was sequenced per donor, of which 15% to 20% were non-productive.

Broad study findings and their caveats: Compared with equally common non-associated chains, HLA-associated TCR beta chains in a later analysis were more clonally expanded and had lower generation probabilities. Some IMGT-functional V segments, including TRBV6-2 and TRBV6-3, could not be distinguished by the 87-base-pair reads and were therefore excluded. For the cohort, immune exposure information was limited to CMV serostatus. Linkage disequilibrium might explain the correlated functional status among segregating V segments, but an unknown experimental factor could not be excluded. A few of the identified cytomegalovirus-associated TCR beta chains were confirmed in vitro to be specific for cytomegalovirus antigens. Most TCR sequences were observed very rarely across donors, whereas some public TCRs were present in many individuals. A later genetic analysis reported fewer N-insertions in productive TCRs among donors in an Asian-associated ancestry cluster than the roughly 640-donor mean. A total of fewer than 200 TCR beta chains were listed by the study as associated with cytomegalovirus. An earlier analysis of approximately 590 of the donors showed that most TCR beta V segments appeared in productive rearrangements either about 87% or about 30% of the time, which broadly matched IMGT annotations. Because HLA typing was missing for some donors at each locus, association tests included only the typed subset. Because counts were too low, some 17 rarely observed V segments, including chromosome 9 orphons, were left out of the earlier analysis of 500 to 750 of the donors. According to the authors, the approach could potentially be generalized to other disease states and immunological phenotypes. A later analysis reported that several top co-occurrence clusters appeared linked to parvovirus B19, influenza, CMV and Epstein-Barr virus. When HLA alleles, especially DR and DQ, strongly co-occurred, attributing TCR associations to individual alleles was difficult. According to a later analysis, most CMV-associated TCR beta chains appeared to be HLA-restricted, and the HLA associations seemed to be driven largely by CMV exposure. Only TCR beta chains were sequenced in this cohort, and the absence of alpha or paired-chain data limited detectable features. V-gene and J-gene trimming of TCR beta chains was associated with a missense DCLRE1C variant in a later genetic analysis, and the association was replicated in an independent cohort. A cluster of highly shared sequence variants was judged likely to be a technical artifact of the sequencing pipeline. A later analysis found that TCR association rates varied across HLA loci, with DRB1 alleles showing the most associated TCRs and HLA-C alleles the fewest. Specific HLA alleles were associated with roughly 16,000 TCR beta sequences at a false discovery rate of 0.05 in a later analysis. Roughly uniform sequencing depth across donors was assumed in presence/absence analyses, although this assumption may not hold. A further reported finding was that TCR beta sequences accurately predicted the HLA-A and HLA-B alleles for most subjects in the first cohort. In both the original and validation cohorts, the classifier was reported to diagnose cytomegalovirus status with high specificity and sensitivity.

Its CDR3 holds 14 amino acids, cysteine through phenylalanine. Only the CDR3 DNA stays, 42 bases, in frame from base 1. Trimming at the junction amounts to 8 bases on V and 0 bases on J, and the germline ends lie 13 bases apart. Per the germline V gene, MNHEY is the CDR1 and SVGAGI is the CDR2. The library was prepared using the immunoSEQ multiplex PCR assay. A mixture of 60 forward primers for TCR Vbeta segments and 13 reverse primers for TCR Jbeta segments was used in the multiplex PCR. The CDR3 region of rearranged TCR beta genes was amplified from genomic DNA by a multiplex PCR assay. The Illumina HiSeq System was used to sequence the amplified TCR beta libraries as 87-base-pair reads. The study's processing was this. A later analysis tallied approximately 87 million unique TCR beta chains across the 650 to 750 repertoires, and approximately 12 million of those chains were shared by two or more donors. A nearest-neighbor algorithm error-corrected the raw reads and collapsed the reads into unique sequences, merging closely related sequences to remove PCR and sequencing errors. Alignment of CDR3 sequences to IMGT reference sequences was used to assign V, D and J gene segments. For a sequence to be retained, a match of at least six nucleotides was required to both a V gene segment and a J gene segment. A rearrangement counted as productive if the CDR3 had no stop codons and remained in frame with V and J, and every other rearrangement counted as non-productive. CDR3 was defined by IMGT convention, running from the second conserved V-encoded cysteine to the conserved J-encoded phenylalanine. Sequences without an unambiguous match to a single V gene segment were excluded from the earlier analysis of 450 to 650 of the donors. An earlier analysis of a few hundred of the donors called V segments functional above 56.7% productive rearrangements and segregating when the between-donor standard deviation exceeded 5%. A statistical classification framework was built to diagnose cytomegalovirus status from the catalog of TCR beta chain sequences. V and J gene assignment, in a later analysis, came from comparing TCR nucleotide sequences with IMGT/GENE-DB human TR gene sequences. A later analysis assigned CDR3 sequences and most-parsimonious VDJ recombination scenarios with the TCRdist pipeline. In a later analysis, each TCR beta chain was defined by its CDR3 amino acid sequence together with its V-gene family, and reads without a unique V-gene family were excluded. As a way to deal with suspected cross-contamination and a sequencing artifact, a later analysis dropped roughly 620 nucleotide sequences that were highly shared and had low generation probability. For each public chain, a later analysis derived a clonal expansion index from normalized ranks of inferred template counts within each repertoire. In a later analysis, generation probabilities were computed using a VDJ recombination model fitted to out-of-frame rearrangements, and the results were checked against IGoR. In a later analysis, hypergeometric tests were used to score TCR-TCR, TCR-HLA and TCR-CMV co-occurrence, with a repertoire-size bias correction applied to TCR pairs. In a later analysis, false discovery rates were estimated by permuting HLA or CMV assignments 20 times. In a later analysis, co-occurring TCRs were grouped using DBSCAN, and TCRdist sequence similarity was added for clustering within HLA-allele-positive subsets. Repertoires with fewer than 30,000 or more than 120,000 public chains were left out of co-occurrence clustering, as were a handful of repertoires with anomalous nucleotide sharing. Imported from immuneACCESS, the table was reduced by TCRdb to in-frame sequences with V and J called. These copies leave out some clones; in studies compared against another copy, an unresolved V gene accounts for under half, and the cause of the remainder is not known. V and J calls and clone size are those listed in that table; D and trimming were worked out from the DNA. Present in this sample are approximately 100,000 clones, about 79% of which were seen just once. The top ten hold more than 1% of the sample.

This clone was recorded once. Its antigen remains undetermined. No base qualities exist here, and no much larger clone lies one base off it. The cohort was made up of several hundred healthy bone marrow donors. At the time of sampling, every cohort member was nominally healthy, though immune exposures that went unrecorded were likely present. The donor tested CMV seronegative and was one of the 352 seronegative cohort members. A peripheral blood sample was collected from each donor, and TCR beta sequencing was performed on peripheral blood mononuclear cells. Genomic DNA extraction from the blood cell samples was performed with the Qiagen DNeasy Blood Extraction Kit.

The sample was PBMCs. This receptor was taken from a woman between 18 and 30 years old in good health and CMV-seronegative. The chain is encoded by TRBV6-5 joined to TRBJ1-2; the D gene remains uncertain. The DNA sequence reads TGTGCCAGCCGGGGAACGACATCTAACTATGGCTACACCTTC. Its amino acids are CASRGTTSNYGYTF.